This record concerns one T cell receptor beta chain sequence. This clone was recorded a few times. Its recognized antigen is unknown. No much larger clonotype is one base removed from it; base qualities were not supplied. This sample stems from a study of OX40 agonist ivuxolimab in advanced cancers. At the level of the whole study: The costimulatory receptor OX40 (CD134) was targeted by ivuxolimab, a fully human IgG2 agonistic monoclonal antibody. Among the roughly 52 dose-escalation patients, around 20 had hepatocellular carcinoma, about 15 melanoma, 9 renal cell carcinoma and 9 head and neck cancer. Intravenous ivuxolimab was administered to patients every 2 weeks at six dose levels: 0.01, 0.1, 0.3, 1.5, 3 and 10 mg/kg. In the dose-escalation cohort, 65% to 85% of patients were male, and the mean age was roughly 60 years with a range of roughly 20 to 79. The purpose of peripheral TCRbeta sequencing was to test whether ivuxolimab changed TCR sequence diversity and led to clonal T-cell expansion. The paper describes the monotherapy dose-escalation part (N of about 57 patients) of the phase I trial of ivuxolimab. Patients were allowed to have had prior anti-PD-1, anti-PD-L1 or anti-CTLA-4 therapy, and approximately 43% of the dose-escalation patients had previously received checkpoint inhibitors. Partial responses occurred in three dose-escalation patients, of whom one had hepatocellular carcinoma and two had cutaneous melanoma. The investigation overall reported the following: On average, CD8+ T cells showed more expanded clones than CD4+ T cells after ivuxolimab. In the 0.1-3.0 mg/kg groups, partial responders had among the lowest normalized peripheral clonal expansion, particularly in CD8+ T cells. At doses of 0.1 to 3.0 mg/kg, clonal expansion of both CD4+ and CD8+ blood T cells was observed from baseline to week 6. Low levels of normalized T-cell clonal expansion were also seen in some nonresponding patients. Which antigens the clonally expanded peripheral T cells were specific for was not determined.

Genomic DNA was isolated from the sorted cells so that the TCRbeta CDR3 region could be sequenced. The immunoSEQ Assay was used for sequencing of TCRbeta CDR3 regions. Held by TCRdb, this immuneACCESS table contains in-frame sequences only and omits some clones. Under half of the omission traces to an unresolved V gene where checked; the cause of the rest is unknown. The sample profile shows tens of thousands of clones; roughly four fifths of them were found once. Of the sample, 0.69% falls within the top ten clones. The trial excluded patients who had a history of autoimmune disease or were on systemic immunosuppression. Peripheral blood for TCR sequencing was collected from all dose cohorts at baseline, on cycle 4 day 1, and on cycle 7 day 1. Samples came from an open-label, multicenter, first-in-human phase I dose-escalation trial of ivuxolimab. Adults with locally advanced or metastatic head and neck squamous cell, hepatocellular, melanoma or renal cell carcinoma were enrolled in the trial. Before TCR sequencing, CD4+ T cells and CD8+ T cells from peripheral blood were sorted into separate populations.

The germline V gene (reference sequence) supplies CDR1 SGHNT and CDR2 YYREEE. From its cysteine to its phenylalanine, the CDR3 spans 13 amino acids. The kept DNA is CDR3 alone, 39 bases in frame from the first base. The junction shows trimming of 4 bases on V and 8 bases on J, plus 15 bases between the germline ends. The material was CD4+ or CD8+ T cells sorted from blood, obtained in a trial of the OX40 agonist ivuxolimab. The rearrangement joined TRBV5-4 to TRBJ1-2; no D segment can be confidently identified. The TCR originated in an adult with an advanced solid tumor such as melanoma, head and neck, liver or kidney cancer. This receptor carries the CDR3 CASSLKEVGGYTF. The DNA is TGTGCCAGCAGCCTAAAGGAGGTTGGCGGCTACACCTTC.